A selection of T cell receptor beta chains follows, all from one sample in a study of cytomegalovirus exposure and HLA in healthy donors. Libraries were prepared by immunoSEQ multiplex PCR; TCRdb keeps only in-frame clonotypes and omits some of them. The repertoire holds 120,000 or so clones, with 15% to 20% as singletons. The material sequenced was PBMCs. These receptors were collected from a female donor in good health and CMV-seropositive. CDR3s include the opening cysteine and the closing phenylalanine or tryptophan. Fields, in order: J gene, D gene, clone size, V gene, CDR3 protein, CDR3 DNA. D genes are given only for firm matches. Clone size is stated in some rows and not others, as once, few, many or a class when expanded.

j_gene: TRBJ1-1; d_gene: .; abundance: few; v_gene: TRBV7-9; CDR3aa: CASTMKGGSEAFF; CDR3nt: TGTGCCAGCACTATGAAAGGGGGTTCTGAAGCTTTCTTT
j_gene: TRBJ1-2; d_gene: .; abundance: .; v_gene: TRBV19; CDR3aa: CASSTVQAHGYTF; CDR3nt: TGTGCCAGTAGTACTGTACAGGCCCATGGCTACACCTTC
j_gene: TRBJ2-5; d_gene: .; abundance: .; v_gene: TRBV7-9; CDR3aa: CASSLGQLQEPQETQYF; CDR3nt: TGTGCCAGCAGCCTAGGACAGCTACAGGAACCGCAAGAGACCCAGTACTTC
j_gene: TRBJ1-2; d_gene: TRBD1; abundance: .; v_gene: TRBV2; CDR3aa: CASREQGARGYTF; CDR3nt: TGTGCCAGCAGGGAACAGGGGGCTCGTGGCTACACCTTC
j_gene: TRBJ1-1; d_gene: .; abundance: .; v_gene: TRBV5-1; CDR3aa: CASSFGHSSVNTEAFF; CDR3nt: TGCGCCAGCAGCTTCGGACATTCTTCGGTGAACACTGAAGCTTTCTTT
j_gene: TRBJ2-7; d_gene: TRBD2; abundance: .; v_gene: TRBV30; CDR3aa: CAWRNPSGRGYEQYF; CDR3nt: TGTGCCTGGAGAAACCCTAGCGGGAGAGGGTACGAGCAGTACTTC
j_gene: TRBJ2-5; d_gene: TRBD2; abundance: few; v_gene: TRBV28; CDR3aa: CASSVQREAQETQYF; CDR3nt: TGTGCCAGCAGTGTACAGCGGGAGGCCCAAGAGACCCAGTACTTC
j_gene: TRBJ1-2; d_gene: .; abundance: .; v_gene: TRBV4-3; CDR3aa: CASSQALRSEVGYTF; CDR3nt: TGCGCCAGCAGCCAGGCGCTTAGGTCTGAGGTTGGCTACACCTTC
j_gene: TRBJ2-7; d_gene: TRBD2; abundance: .; v_gene: TRBV10-3; CDR3aa: CAISERNSGSPYEQYF; CDR3nt: TGTGCCATCAGTGAGAGGAATAGCGGGAGCCCCTACGAGCAGTACTTC
j_gene: TRBJ2-2; d_gene: .; abundance: few; v_gene: TRBV7-9; CDR3aa: CASGQDTGELFF; CDR3nt: TGTGCCAGCGGGCAGGACACCGGGGAGCTGTTTTTT
j_gene: TRBJ2-7; d_gene: TRBD1; abundance: .; v_gene: TRBV6-5; CDR3aa: CASSYSEGARSYEQYF; CDR3nt: TGTGCCAGCAGTTACTCCGAGGGGGCGCGGTCCTACGAGCAGTACTTC
j_gene: TRBJ1-5; d_gene: TRBD1; abundance: .; v_gene: TRBV7-6; CDR3aa: CASIPPRDRGRESNQPQHF; CDR3nt: TGTGCCAGCATCCCACCCCGGGACAGGGGGCGGGAGAGCAATCAGCCCCAGCATTTT
j_gene: TRBJ1-1; d_gene: TRBD1; abundance: few; v_gene: TRBV4-1; CDR3aa: CASSRQGETEAFF; CDR3nt: TGCGCCAGCAGCCGCCAGGGGGAAACTGAAGCTTTCTTT
j_gene: TRBJ1-5; d_gene: .; abundance: few; v_gene: TRBV2; CDR3aa: CASSERTYNQPQHF; CDR3nt: TGTGCCAGCAGTGAACGAACATACAATCAGCCCCAGCATTTT
j_gene: TRBJ2-3; d_gene: TRBD2; abundance: few; v_gene: TRBV6-1; CDR3aa: CASSEGLAGGPSTDTQYF; CDR3nt: TGTGCCAGCAGTGAAGGGTTAGCGGGGGGACCTAGCACAGATACGCAGTATTTT
j_gene: TRBJ2-5; d_gene: TRBD1; abundance: few; v_gene: TRBV4-1; CDR3aa: CASSPVDKDRGETQYF; CDR3nt: TGCGCCAGCAGCCCCGTAGACAAGGACAGGGGAGAGACCCAGTACTTC
j_gene: TRBJ1-6; d_gene: TRBD1; abundance: few; v_gene: TRBV5-4; CDR3aa: CASSLSSGGAQSLHF; CDR3nt: TGTGCCAGCAGCTTGTCATCAGGGGGCGCGCAATCCCTCCACTTT
j_gene: TRBJ1-1; d_gene: .; abundance: .; v_gene: TRBV29-1; CDR3aa: CSAGEQVASTEALF; CDR3nt: TGCAGCGCGGGGGAACAGGTCGCCTCCACTGAAGCTCTCTTT
j_gene: TRBJ1-2; d_gene: .; abundance: few; v_gene: TRBV28; CDR3aa: CASSLSLSRGAPNGYTF; CDR3nt: TGTGCCAGCAGTTTGTCGCTTAGTCGGGGGGCGCCTAATGGCTACACCTTC
j_gene: TRBJ2-3; d_gene: TRBD1; abundance: few; v_gene: TRBV5-4; CDR3aa: CASSSIDLGQGGTDTQYF; CDR3nt: TGTGCCAGCAGCTCAATTGACCTTGGACAGGGCGGCACAGATACGCAGTATTTT
j_gene: TRBJ2-3; d_gene: TRBD2; abundance: .; v_gene: TRBV9; CDR3aa: CASSILAGGLDTQYF; CDR3nt: TGTGCCAGCAGCATCTTAGCGGGAGGGTTAGATACGCAGTATTTT
j_gene: TRBJ1-6; d_gene: .; abundance: few; v_gene: TRBV18; CDR3aa: CASSPPGGSPLHF; CDR3nt: TGTGCCAGCTCACCCCCGGGGGGGTCACCCCTCCACTTT
j_gene: TRBJ2-1; d_gene: .; abundance: few; v_gene: TRBV5-1; CDR3aa: CASSLTSSEQFF; CDR3nt: TGCGCCAGCAGCTTAACTAGTTCTGAGCAGTTCTTC
j_gene: TRBJ2-3; d_gene: .; abundance: once; v_gene: TRBV13; CDR3aa: CASSFHSDTQYF; CDR3nt: TGTGCCAGCAGCTTTCATTCAGATACGCAGTATTTT
j_gene: TRBJ1-2; d_gene: .; abundance: .; v_gene: TRBV5-1; CDR3aa: CASSLGFIGEARYGYTF; CDR3nt: TGCGCCAGCAGCTTGGGATTCATTGGGGAGGCGCGTTATGGCTACACCTTC
j_gene: TRBJ2-3; d_gene: .; abundance: .; v_gene: TRBV5-1; CDR3aa: CASSLLEESDTQYF; CDR3nt: TGCGCCAGCAGCTTGCTAGAGGAGTCAGATACGCAGTATTTT
j_gene: TRBJ2-7; d_gene: .; abundance: .; v_gene: TRBV4-2; CDR3aa: CASSQRDPEGASFPYEQYF; CDR3nt: TGTGCCAGCAGCCAAAGGGACCCGGAGGGGGCCTCATTTCCCTACGAGCAGTACTTC
j_gene: TRBJ2-5; d_gene: TRBD2; abundance: few; v_gene: TRBV10-3; CDR3aa: CAISAVQGGLGSDQETQYF; CDR3nt: TGTGCCATCAGTGCAGTCCAGGGAGGGCTGGGAAGTGACCAAGAGACCCAGTACTTC
j_gene: TRBJ2-5; d_gene: .; abundance: .; v_gene: TRBV29-1; CDR3aa: CSVDKGLETQYF; CDR3nt: TGCAGCGTTGATAAGGGGCTGGAGACCCAGTACTTC
j_gene: TRBJ1-1; d_gene: .; abundance: .; v_gene: TRBV29-1; CDR3aa: CSVAGEDWNTEAFF; CDR3nt: TGCAGCGTTGCGGGGGAGGACTGGAACACTGAAGCTTTCTTT
j_gene: TRBJ2-2; d_gene: TRBD1; abundance: few; v_gene: TRBV27; CDR3aa: CASSLGTGSDGELFF; CDR3nt: TGTGCCAGCAGTCTGGGGACAGGGTCAGACGGGGAGCTGTTTTTT
j_gene: TRBJ2-1; d_gene: TRBD1; abundance: .; v_gene: TRBV5-8; CDR3aa: CASSYGTAINEQFF; CDR3nt: TGTGCCAGCAGCTACGGGACAGCCATCAATGAGCAGTTCTTC
j_gene: TRBJ2-7; d_gene: .; abundance: .; v_gene: TRBV28; CDR3aa: CASSFGYEQYF; CDR3nt: TGTGCCAGCAGTTTCGGCTACGAGCAGTACTTC
j_gene: TRBJ2-3; d_gene: TRBD1; abundance: .; v_gene: TRBV9; CDR3aa: CASSQTQGADTQYF; CDR3nt: TGTGCCAGCAGCCAAACTCAGGGGGCTGATACGCAGTATTTT
j_gene: TRBJ2-7; d_gene: .; abundance: few; v_gene: TRBV15; CDR3aa: CATSDGAYEQYF; CDR3nt: TGTGCCACCAGCGACGGGGCCTACGAGCAGTACTTC
j_gene: TRBJ1-5; d_gene: .; abundance: .; v_gene: TRBV4-1; CDR3aa: CASSQVTGGISNQPQHF; CDR3nt: TGCGCCAGCAGCCAAGTCACGGGGGGAATTTCAAATCAGCCCCAGCATTTT
j_gene: TRBJ2-3; d_gene: .; abundance: .; v_gene: TRBV2; CDR3aa: CASSYLSYTDTQYF; CDR3nt: TGTGCCAGCAGTTACCTGAGCTACACAGATACGCAGTATTTT
j_gene: TRBJ2-6; d_gene: TRBD1; abundance: few; v_gene: TRBV19; CDR3aa: CASSTGGGANVLTF; CDR3nt: TGTGCCAGTAGTACAGGGGGTGGGGCCAACGTCCTGACTTTC
j_gene: TRBJ1-1; d_gene: .; abundance: .; v_gene: TRBV27; CDR3aa: CASSLRQRNTEAFF; CDR3nt: TGTGCCAGCAGCCTGAGACAGCGGAACACTGAAGCTTTCTTT
j_gene: TRBJ1-2; d_gene: .; abundance: few; v_gene: TRBV5-4; CDR3aa: CASSPTSYNYGYTF; CDR3nt: TGTGCCAGCAGCCCGACAAGTTATAACTATGGCTACACCTTC
j_gene: TRBJ1-4; d_gene: TRBD1; abundance: few; v_gene: TRBV5-6; CDR3aa: CASSLRGRYEKLFF; CDR3nt: TGTGCCAGCAGCCTCAGGGGGCGATATGAAAAACTGTTTTTT
j_gene: TRBJ2-3; d_gene: TRBD2; abundance: .; v_gene: TRBV6-5; CDR3aa: CASRETSGPTDTQYF; CDR3nt: TGTGCCAGCAGAGAGACTAGCGGGCCTACAGATACGCAGTATTTT
j_gene: TRBJ1-2; d_gene: .; abundance: .; v_gene: TRBV6-5; CDR3aa: CASSYLRGSGYTF; CDR3nt: TGTGCCAGCAGTTACCTTCGGGGGTCTGGCTACACCTTC
j_gene: TRBJ2-1; d_gene: TRBD2; abundance: .; v_gene: TRBV5-1; CDR3aa: CASSLRDYQFF; CDR3nt: TGCGCCAGCAGCTTAAGGGACTATCAGTTCTTC
j_gene: TRBJ2-7; d_gene: TRBD2; abundance: few; v_gene: TRBV5-1; CDR3aa: CASSLGVLGAGDYEQYF; CDR3nt: TGCGCCAGCAGCTTGGGGGTCCTAGGGGCGGGGGACTACGAGCAGTACTTC
j_gene: TRBJ2-7; d_gene: .; abundance: .; v_gene: TRBV4-1; CDR3aa: CASSQDSRTQLFYEQYF; CDR3nt: TGCGCCAGCAGCCAAGATTCTAGGACTCAACTTTTTTACGAGCAGTACTTC
j_gene: TRBJ1-1; d_gene: TRBD1; abundance: few; v_gene: TRBV29-1; CDR3aa: CSVGTGRGTEAFF; CDR3nt: TGCAGCGTGGGGACAGGGCGCGGCACTGAAGCTTTCTTT
j_gene: TRBJ2-3; d_gene: TRBD2; abundance: few; v_gene: TRBV28; CDR3aa: CASRLAGEADTQYF; CDR3nt: TGTGCCAGCAGGTTAGCGGGGGAGGCAGATACGCAGTATTTT
j_gene: TRBJ1-5; d_gene: TRBD1; abundance: few; v_gene: TRBV2; CDR3aa: CASSAPGQGAFSNQPQHF; CDR3nt: TGTGCCAGCAGTGCACCAGGACAGGGGGCCTTTAGCAATCAGCCCCAGCATTTT
j_gene: TRBJ2-7; d_gene: TRBD1; abundance: .; v_gene: TRBV28; CDR3aa: CASSTEGKGGKEQYF; CDR3nt: TGTGCCAGCAGTACGGAAGGTAAAGGGGGCAAGGAGCAGTACTTC
j_gene: TRBJ1-2; d_gene: .; abundance: few; v_gene: TRBV30; CDR3aa: CAWSDSYGYTF; CDR3nt: TGTGCCTGGAGTGACAGCTATGGCTACACCTTC